What follows is one TCR beta chain and its context. What it recognizes is unknown. The sample comes from a study of blood T cells in healthy people across ages. Study conclusions and caveats: Compared with aged donors, long-lived donors showed fewer expanded clones, suggesting selection. Naive T cell percentage showed a strong correlation with TCR beta diversity.

Germline V gives CDR1 SGHKS, CDR2 YYEKEE (reference sequence). Trimming shortened V by 2 bases and J by 9 bases, and 20 bases separated the two germline ends. This CDR3 is 15 amino acids long. The use of a sample-barcoded 5' primer and a J-beta primer mix characterized a second PCR of roughly 6 to 11 cycles. Each cDNA was tagged by a template-switch adaptor containing 12 random nucleotides. TCRdb re-called the 5' RACE reads with MiXCR, one entry per CDR3 protein. The table shows some 1 million distinct CDR3 sequences, with roughly 45% occurring only once. The rearrangement links TRBV5-5 to TRBJ2-5; D possibly corresponds to TRBD2 (6 bases). This TCR derives from a woman aged 55-75 years in good health. The specimen sequenced was blood. The CDR3 reads CASSFNGGPGEAQYF. DNA of the CDR3: TGTGCCAGCAGCTTTAACGGAGGCCCCGGGGAGGCCCAGTACTTC.